The entry below gives a single TCR beta chain sequence along with its context. Its cognate antigen is unknown. This nonspecific control used anti-CD3/anti-CD28 bead stimulation of CD4+ T cells. Sorting of responding CD4+ T cells relied on upregulated CD40 ligand together with CD69. These HIV-1-infected adults initiated suppressive ART in chronic infection. Undetectable plasma HIV-1 RNA below 50 copies/mL lasted at least 4 years. Trimming took off 6 bases at V and 2 bases at J, with 11 bases between the two ends. CDR1 and CDR2 from the germline V gene are MNHEY and SVGAGI. The CDR3 extends over 14 amino acids. The entry originates in a study of persistence of HIV-infected CD4 T cells. The libraries were made with immunoSEQ version 4 in survey mode. Clones were sequenced by immunoSEQ multiplex PCR, and TCRdb holds only the in-frame ones, with some missing. The sample contains some 41,000 clones, 87% of which appear only once.

This sequence joins TRBV6-5 and TRBJ1-5; no clear D gene. This receptor was taken from an adult man with HIV who was CMV-seropositive. The specimen comprised CD4+ T cells sorted from PBMCs after approximately 19-hour stimulation, sampled from a patient who received antiretroviral therapy. This chain's CDR3 is CASSALGGNQPQHF. In nucleotides, the CDR3 is TGTGCCAGCAGCGCGTTGGGAGGCAATCAGCCCCAGCATTTT.